These 23 T cell receptor beta chains were sequenced from one sample in a study of PD-1 blockade in classical Hodgkin lymphoma. Brentuximab vedotin exposure varied among the patients, all of whom had relapsed after autologous stem cell transplantation. The protocol was immunoSEQ multiplex PCR, while the TCRdb copy is restricted to in-frame clones and leaves out a portion. The sample shows 50,000 to 85,000 clones, 70% to 75% of them seen only once. The material was peripheral blood mononuclear cells (PBMCs), obtained before the second cycle of nivolumab. These receptors were collected from a human donor with classical Hodgkin lymphoma.

The chain has TRBV7-9 and TRBJ1-4; 7 bases line up with TRBD1. The CDR3 is made up of 15 amino acids. Trimming at V came to 1 base and at J to 8 bases, leaving 7 bases not matched to a gene. Per the germline V gene, CDR1 is SEHNR and CDR2 is FQNEAQ (reference sequence). CDR3 loop: CASSLETGEREKLFF. The CDR3 coding sequence is TGTGCCAGCAGCTTAGAAACAGGGGAAAGGGAAAAACTGTTTTTT.

This clone was seen more than once but under ten times. The V call is TRBV12-5, the J call TRBJ2-5; 10 positions match TRBD1. CDR1 is LGHNT, CDR2 FRNRAP, per germline. This CDR3 comprises 14 residues. Trimming at V came to 4 bases and at J to 4 bases, leaving 3 bases not matched to a gene. The CDR3 DNA reads TGTGCTAGTGGTTCGGACAGGGGGGGAGAGACCCAGTACTTC. It is translated as CASGSDRGGETQYF. Based on the CDR3 plus reference TRBV12-5 and TRBJ2-5, the full variable domain is DARVTQTPRHKVTEMGQEVTMRCQPILGHNTVFWYRQTMMQGLELLAYFRNRAPLDDSGMPKDRFSAEMPDATLATLKIQPSEPRDSAVYFCASGSDRGGETQYFGPGTRLLVL.

The chain uses TRBV7-5 and TRBJ1-1; TRBD1 is the table's D call and was not checked against the DNA. TRBV7-5 is reported as a pseudogene. CDR3 length: 15 residues. The CDR3 coding sequence is TGTGTCAGAAGACGCGGACAGCTGATGAACACTGAAGCTTTCTTT. Translation gives CVRRRGQLMNTEAFF.

This clone has more than one count but fewer than ten. The chain joins TRBV27 to TRBJ2-2, with D possibly being TRBD1 (5 bases). The CDR3 extends over 15 amino acids. The V end lost 7 bases, the J end lost 5 bases, and 17 bases lay between the germline ends. The germline V gene has CDR1 MNHEY and CDR2 SMNVEV (reference sequence). The CDR3 DNA follows: TGTGCCAGCACCCTATCCTTAGGGGCGACCGGGGAGCTGTTTTTT. Translated, it gives CASTLSLGATGELFF.

The chain employs TRBV5-1 and TRBJ1-2, with D maybe TRBD1 (6 bases). The CDR3 is 16 amino acids. V was shortened by 0 bases and J by 6 bases, with 18 bases between the two germline ends. Germline V lookup: CDR1 SGHRS, CDR2 YFSETQ. CDR3 sequence reads: CASSLAAGGQWDGYTF. Here the CDR3 DNA reads TGCGCCAGCAGCTTGGCCGCGGGGGGCCAGTGGGATGGCTACACCTTC.

The J gene is TRBJ2-3, the V gene TRBV7-9; 7 bases map to TRBD1. Germline values: CDR1 SEHNR, CDR2 FQNEAQ (reference sequence). The CDR3 extends over 14 amino acids. The ends lost 5 bases at V and 3 bases at J; junction bases unmatched: 5. CDR3 DNA sequence: TGTGCCAGCAGCATTGGACAGGCGACAGATACGCAGTATTTT. Protein sequence: CASSIGQATDTQYF. The complete variable domain, with remaining parts taken from reference TRBV7-9 and TRBJ2-3, reads DTGVSQNPRHKITKRGQNVTFRCDPISEHNRLYWYRQTLGQGPEFLTYFQNEAQLEKSRLLSDRFSAERPKGSFSTLEIQRTEQGDSAMYLCASSIGQATDTQYFGPGTRLTVL.

This clone was seen a handful of times. V gene TRBV6-5 combines with J gene TRBJ1-1; D call uncertain. Germline lookup yields CDR1 MNHEY and CDR2 SVGAGI. The V end lost 4 bases, the J end lost 7 bases, and 10 bases lay between the germline ends. This CDR3 is built from 12 residues. CDR3 DNA sequence: TGTGCCAGCAGTTCCCATCTTTTTGAAGCTTTCTTT. Protein sequence: CASSSHLFEAFF.

The chain carries TRBV6-1 and TRBJ2-7; D is perhaps TRBD2 (6 bases). V was shortened by 4 bases and J by 3 bases, with 10 bases between the two germline ends. Per germline, CDR1 MNHNS and CDR2 SASEGT. The CDR3 contains 13 residues. Written as DNA, the CDR3 is TGTGCCAGCAGTGCGGGACTTCACTACGAGCAGTACTTC. Protein sequence: CASSAGLHYEQYF.

This chain uses TRBV11-2 with TRBJ2-1, with TRBD1 matching 8 bases. V dropped 5 bases and J dropped 9; count of bases not matched to a gene: 9. The CDR3 spans 14 residues. CDR1 is SGHAT, CDR2 FQNNGV, per germline. The CDR3 nucleotides are TGTGCCAGCAGCCCTCTACAGGGGGTGAGTGAGCAGTTCTTC. It encodes CASSPLQGVSEQFF.

This clone showed up just a few times. CDR3 bases: TGCGCCAGCAGCTTGGAGCGGGGCGGGATAACTGAAGCTTTCTTT. Amino acids: CASSLERGGITEAFF. The chain couples TRBV5-1 to TRBJ1-1; TRBD1 might be the D (5 bases). The CDR3 sequence is 15 residues long. Germline loops: CDR1 SGHRS, CDR2 YFSETQ. V was clipped by 0 bases and J by 5 bases, with 14 bases between them.

This sequence joins TRBV7-6 and TRBJ2-1; TRBD1 aligns across 7 bases. The CDR3 length is 15 residues. Germline CDR1 is SGHVS and CDR2 is FNYEAQ. J gave up 2 bases and V 5 bases, and 6 bases lay outside the gene matches. The chain's CDR3 is CASSATGTTYNEQFF. CDR3 DNA: TGTGCCAGCAGCGCGACAGGGACGACCTACAATGAGCAGTTCTTC.

In its sample, this clone was seen a few times. The sample carries other DNA sequences with the same CDR3. CDR3 loop: CASSSGTGGNTIYF. For the CDR3, the DNA is TGCGCCAGCAGCTCGGGGACAGGGGGAAACACCATATATTTT. The chain joins TRBV5-1 to TRBJ1-3, with TRBD1 matching 9 bases. The trim removed 3 bases at V and 4 bases at J, leaving 2 bases unmatched. Germline CDR1 is SGHRS and CDR2 is YFSETQ. This CDR3 has 14 amino acids. The whole variable domain, filled in from reference TRBV5-1 and TRBJ1-3, reads KAGVTQTPRYLIKTRGQQVTLSCSPISGHRSVSWYQQTPGQGLQFLFEYFSETQRNKGNFPGRFSGRQFSNSRSEMNVSTLELGDSALYLCASSSGTGGNTIYFGEGSWLTVV.

The chain carries TRBV4-1 and TRBJ1-1; maybe TRBD1 (6 bases). V was clipped by 0 bases and J by 1 base, with 9 bases between them. Germline CDR1 reads MGHRA; CDR2 reads YSYEKL. The CDR3 covers 15 residues. The CDR3: CASSQEKGQNTEAFF. CDR3 bases: TGCGCCAGCAGCCAAGAAAAGGGACAGAACACTGAAGCTTTCTTT.

This sequence joins TRBV9 and TRBJ1-1; unclear D gene. Germline CDR1 reads SGDLS; CDR2 reads YYNGEE. The CDR3 has 16 residues. V lost 3 bases and J lost 5, with 20 bases in between. The CDR3 coding sequence is TGTGCCAGCAGCGCCCTATACCGCGGTCTGAGTACTGAAGCTTTCTTT. It specifies CASSALYRGLSTEAFF.

The J gene is TRBJ1-2, the V gene TRBV13, with D possibly being TRBD1 (6 bases). This CDR3 is built from 15 residues. V dropped 0 bases and J dropped 8 bases, with 16 bases sitting between them. Germline assignment: CDR1 PRHDT and CDR2 FYEKMQ (reference sequence). DNA for the CDR3: TGTGCCAGCAGCTTAGGGACAGGAGGGGTAAGGGGCTACACCTTC. This codes for CASSLGTGGVRGYTF.

This clone was picked up many times. The chain joins TRBV7-2 to TRBJ2-7, with D possibly TRBD2 on 6 matching bases. Looked up from germline, CDR1 is SGHTA and CDR2 is FQGNSA. The CDR3 has 15 residues. Trimming shortened V by 1 base and J by 1 base, and 11 bases separated the two germline ends. The CDR3: CASSLDPGGSYEQYF. CDR3 sequence (DNA): TGTGCCAGCAGCTTAGACCCTGGGGGGTCCTACGAGCAGTACTTC.

Only a few counts were recorded for this clone. V usage is TRBV2 and J usage is TRBJ2-5; D remains ambiguous. Germline-derived CDR1 and CDR2 are SNHLY and FYNNEI. CDR3 size: 15 residues. The V and J ends lost 2 bases and 2 bases respectively, with 12 bases between them. The CDR3 sequence is CASSEPPTDQETQYF. CDR3 bases: TGTGCCAGCAGTGAACCCCCAACAGATCAAGAGACCCAGTACTTC.

To note about this clone: Other DNA sequences within the sample encode an identical CDR3. The CDR3 here is CASSTSSGTALHGEYF. In DNA, the CDR3 is TGCGCCAGCAGCACCTCCTCCGGGACAGCACTCCACGGGGAGTACTTC. The chain carries TRBV5-1 and TRBJ2-7; TRBD1 matches at 7 bases. There are 16 residues in the CDR3. V gave up 4 bases and J gave up 11 bases; unmatched junction bases: 21. Germline CDR1 is SGHRS and CDR2 is YFSETQ.

This clone has just a few counts. J is TRBJ2-7 and V is TRBV30, with 8 positions matching TRBD1. The CDR3 spans 14 residues. The germline V gene encodes CDR1 GTSNPN and CDR2 SVGIG (reference sequence). The V and J ends lost 2 bases and 4 bases, in that order; junction bases with no gene match: 7. The CDR3 here is CAWSYTGGSYEQYF. The CDR3 DNA sequence: TGTGCCTGGAGTTACACAGGGGGTAGTTACGAGCAGTACTTC.

The J gene is TRBJ1-5, the V gene TRBV11-2; maybe TRBD1 (6 bases). Germline V gene lookup returns CDR1 SGHAT and CDR2 FQNNGV. This CDR3 has 17 amino acids. Trimming left V 4 bases short and J 4 bases short, with 20 bases between. DNA of the CDR3: TGTGCCAGCAGCTACGGGGGGGCTAGAAGGAGGAATCAGCCCCAGCATTTT. It translates to CASSYGGARRRNQPQHF. The full variable domain, its missing parts supplied by reference TRBV11-2 and TRBJ1-5, is EAGVAQSPRYKIIEKRQSVAFWCNPISGHATLYWYQQILGQGPKLLIQFQNNGVVDDSQLPKDRFSAERLKGVDSTLKIQPAKLEDSAVYLCASSYGGARRRNQPQHFGDGTRLSIL.

This clone showed up just once. The genes are TRBV7-2 and TRBJ1-5; 10 nucleotides match TRBD1. Per germline, CDR1 SGHTA and CDR2 FQGNSA. There are 14 residues in the CDR3. V was clipped by 5 bases and J by 7 bases; unmatched bases: 5. The CDR3 region is CASSRGDRGQPQHF. The DNA of the CDR3 is TGTGCCAGCAGCCGGGGGGACAGGGGCCAGCCCCAGCATTTT.

The sample holds one count of this clone. This rearrangement joins TRBV19 to TRBJ1-6, with D perhaps matching TRBD1 (6 bases). The V end lost 6 bases, the J end lost 5 bases, and 11 bases lay between the germline ends. Per the germline V gene, CDR1 is LNHDA and CDR2 is SQIVND (reference sequence). This CDR3 contains 14 residues. CDR3 residues: CASRPAGDNSPLHF. CDR3 nucleotide sequence: TGTGCCAGTAGACCAGCAGGGGATAATTCACCCCTCCACTTT.

This chain joins TRBV30 and TRBJ2-5; TRBD2 agrees at 10 bases. CDR3 length equals 14 residues. Unmatched junction bases numbered 6, after V lost 3 bases and J lost 5 bases. The germline CDR1 and CDR2 sequences are GTSNPN and SVGIG (reference sequence). CDR3 loop: CAWSRLAGSETQYF. The CDR3 DNA follows: TGTGCCTGGAGCAGACTAGCGGGTTCGGAGACCCAGTACTTC.